This T cell receptor beta chain originates from a study of cytomegalovirus exposure and HLA in healthy donors. Germline CDR1 is LGHNA and CDR2 is YSLEER. The ends were cut back, 0 bases at V and 6 bases at J, with 8 bases in the middle. The CDR3 consists of 14 residues. Produced via immunoSEQ multiplex PCR; TCRdb's table is partial and in-frame only. The data show about 58,000 clones, about 88% seen once. The sample consisted of PBMCs. This receptor was taken from a man between 18 and 35 years old in good health and CMV-seronegative. This chain uses TRBV4-3 with TRBJ2-2, with a weak D call TRBD2 (6 bases). The CDR3 loop is CASSQDSGAGELFF. CDR3 coding DNA: TGCGCCAGCAGCCAAGACTCGGGGGCCGGGGAGCTGTTTTTT.